This is a list of T cell receptor beta chains from one sample in a study of cytomegalovirus exposure and HLA in healthy donors. Assay used: immunoSEQ multiplex PCR; TCRdb lists only in-frame clones, some missing. The table has 200,000 to 250,000 clones, 82% seen once. The sample comprised PBMCs. The receptors originated from a woman aged 40 to 50 in good health and CMV-seropositive. Each CDR3 is given with its conserved first and last residue. D genes are given only for firm matches. Expanded clones get a size class; other rows say once, few or many, or leave the size out.

V: TRBV7-9
J: TRBJ1-2
size: .
D: TRBD1
CDR3: CASSLELGGNGYTF
DNA: TGTGCCAGCAGCTTAGAGTTAGGGGGCAATGGCTACACCTTC

V: TRBV28
J: TRBJ2-1
size: .
D: .
CDR3: CASSFVKNNEQFF
DNA: TGTGCCAGCAGTTTTGTTAAAAACAATGAGCAGTTCTTC

V: TRBV4-1
J: TRBJ2-6
size: .
D: .
CDR3: CASNQYPSSGANVLTF
DNA: TGCGCCAGCAATCAGTACCCCTCCTCTGGGGCCAACGTCCTGACTTTC

V: TRBV7-3
J: TRBJ1-4
size: few
D: .
CDR3: CASSLRGPTTNEKLFF
DNA: TGTGCCAGCAGCTTAAGGGGCCCGACAACTAATGAAAAACTGTTTTTT

V: TRBV5-5
J: TRBJ1-2
size: .
D: TRBD1
CDR3: CASSRQGAGYGYTF
DNA: TGTGCCAGCAGCCGACAGGGGGCGGGATATGGCTACACCTTC

V: TRBV10-1
J: TRBJ1-1
size: .
D: .
CDR3: CASSESRPGFWLNTEAFF
DNA: TGCGCCAGCAGTGAGTCGAGGCCGGGGTTTTGGTTGAACACTGAAGCTTTCTTT

V: TRBV18
J: TRBJ1-3
size: .
D: TRBD1
CDR3: CASSPNGQAVGNTIYF
DNA: TGTGCCAGCTCACCCAATGGACAGGCGGTGGGAAACACCATATATTTT

V: TRBV9
J: TRBJ2-1
size: .
D: TRBD2
CDR3: CASSVLHGTSRNEQFF
DNA: TGTGCCAGCAGCGTACTACATGGGACTAGTCGCAATGAGCAGTTCTTC

V: TRBV10-3
J: TRBJ2-2
size: .
D: TRBD2
CDR3: CAISLIEKREGGELFF
DNA: TGTGCCATCAGTTTGATCGAGAAGCGGGAGGGCGGGGAGCTGTTTTTT

V: TRBV6-5
J: TRBJ1-5
size: .
D: .
CDR3: CASSYGIGADQPQHF
DNA: TGTGCCAGCAGTTACGGGATTGGGGCTGATCAGCCCCAGCATTTT

V: TRBV5-1
J: TRBJ1-1
size: .
D: .
CDR3: CASRFRTEINTEAFF
DNA: TGCGCCAGCAGGTTCCGGACAGAAATTAACACTGAAGCTTTCTTT

V: TRBV7-3
J: TRBJ2-3
size: once
D: TRBD2
CDR3: CASSIGLAGTDTQYF
DNA: TGTGCCAGCAGCATTGGACTAGCGGGCACAGATACGCAGTATTTT

V: TRBV5-1
J: TRBJ1-1
size: .
D: .
CDR3: CASSLEQGWYTEAFF
DNA: TGCGCCAGCAGCTTGGAACAGGGTTGGTACACTGAAGCTTTCTTT

V: TRBV27
J: TRBJ2-7
size: .
D: .
CDR3: CASSLNEGSYEQYF
DNA: TGTGCCAGCAGTTTAAATGAGGGCTCCTACGAGCAGTACTTC

V: TRBV7-9
J: TRBJ1-6
size: .
D: .
CDR3: CSSSLGGLDSPLHF
DNA: TGTTCCAGCAGCTTAGGGGGACTCGATTCACCCCTCCACTTT

V: TRBV7-2
J: TRBJ1-1
size: few
D: TRBD1
CDR3: CASSLRQGGMNTEAFF
DNA: TGTGCCAGCAGCCTCAGACAGGGAGGTATGAACACTGAAGCTTTCTTT

V: TRBV10-2
J: TRBJ1-5
size: .
D: .
CDR3: CASSVSGHRNQPQHF
DNA: TGCGCCAGCAGCGTTTCGGGACATCGCAATCAGCCCCAGCATTTT

V: TRBV19
J: TRBJ1-5
size: once
D: .
CDR3: CASSLNPGDQPQHF
DNA: TGTGCCAGTAGTCTCAACCCAGGGGACCAGCCCCAGCATTTT

V: TRBV7-2
J: TRBJ1-2
size: .
D: .
CDR3: CASGLFETAGTF
DNA: TGTGCCAGCGGCTTATTTGAGACCGCGGGCACCTTC

V: TRBV6-1
J: TRBJ1-5
size: .
D: TRBD1
CDR3: CASGTGLSNQPQHF
DNA: TGTGCCAGCGGGACAGGGCTTAGCAATCAGCCCCAGCATTTT

V: TRBV6-5
J: TRBJ1-5
size: .
D: .
CDR3: CASSLHYGNQPQHF
DNA: TGTGCCAGCAGTCTCCACTACGGCAATCAGCCCCAGCATTTT

V: TRBV29-1
J: TRBJ2-1
size: .
D: TRBD2
CDR3: CSVGGAGGPYNEQFF
DNA: TGCAGCGTGGGGGGGGCGGGAGGGCCTTACAATGAGCAGTTCTTC

V: TRBV30
J: TRBJ1-2
size: .
D: .
CDR3: CAWSVTGLGYTF
DNA: TGTGCCTGGAGTGTAACAGGGCTGGGCTACACCTTC

V: TRBV12-5
J: TRBJ2-5
size: .
D: .
CDR3: CASGSGRPGETQYF
DNA: TGTGCTAGTGGATCGGGAAGGCCGGGAGAGACCCAGTACTTC

V: TRBV7-9
J: TRBJ1-3
size: .
D: .
CDR3: CASSLKGGPKSGNTIYF
DNA: TGTGCCAGCAGCTTAAAAGGAGGGCCTAAATCTGGAAACACCATATATTTT

V: TRBV7-9
J: TRBJ1-1
size: .
D: TRBD1
CDR3: CASSRTGGGRISTEAFF
DNA: TGTGCCAGCAGCCGCACAGGGGGGGGAAGGATTAGCACTGAAGCTTTCTTT

V: TRBV6-4
J: TRBJ2-1
size: .
D: TRBD2
CDR3: CASSDSVAGRYNEQFF
DNA: TGTGCCAGCAGTGACTCGGTAGCGGGAAGATACAATGAGCAGTTCTTC

V: TRBV6-5
J: TRBJ1-2
size: few
D: TRBD1
CDR3: CASTTTGEEGYTF
DNA: TGTGCCAGCACCACGACAGGGGAGGAGGGCTACACCTTC

V: TRBV10-3
J: TRBJ2-7
size: .
D: TRBD1
CDR3: CAISRDRGVAEQYF
DNA: TGTGCCATCAGCCGGGACAGGGGGGTTGCCGAGCAGTACTTC

V: TRBV6-4
J: TRBJ2-6
size: .
D: .
CDR3: CASSEGPGGGLSSGANVLTF
DNA: TGTGCCAGCAGTGAAGGCCCCGGGGGAGGATTGAGCTCTGGGGCCAACGTCCTGACTTTC

V: TRBV7-2
J: TRBJ2-2
size: .
D: TRBD2
CDR3: CASSLHWTSGNTGELFF
DNA: TGTGCCAGCAGCCTCCACTGGACTAGCGGAAACACCGGGGAGCTGTTTTTT

V: TRBV7-2
J: TRBJ1-5
size: .
D: .
CDR3: CASSPQGSNQPQHF
DNA: TGTGCCAGCAGCCCACAGGGAAGCAATCAGCCCCAGCATTTT

V: TRBV7-2
J: TRBJ1-4
size: .
D: TRBD1
CDR3: CASTRTGDIGKLFF
DNA: TGTGCCAGCACCCGGACAGGGGATATCGGAAAACTGTTTTTT

V: TRBV7-2
J: TRBJ2-7
size: .
D: .
CDR3: CASSSNTYEQYF
DNA: TGTGCCAGCAGCTCTAATACCTACGAGCAGTACTTC

V: TRBV25-1
J: TRBJ1-1
size: .
D: TRBD1
CDR3: CASSPPGGPTEAFF
DNA: TGTGCCAGCAGTCCCCCAGGGGGCCCCACTGAAGCTTTCTTT

V: TRBV7-6
J: TRBJ2-3
size: .
D: TRBD2
CDR3: CASSEQPGLDQDTQYF
DNA: TGTGCCAGCAGCGAACAACCGGGACTAGACCAAGATACGCAGTATTTT

V: TRBV19
J: TRBJ1-1
size: .
D: .
CDR3: CASSIRRTEAFF
DNA: TGTGCCAGTAGTATTAGGAGAACTGAGGCTTTCTTT

V: TRBV30
J: TRBJ1-2
size: .
D: TRBD1
CDR3: CAWSAGTGGVYGYTF
DNA: TGTGCCTGGAGTGCCGGGACAGGGGGCGTCTATGGCTACACCTTC

V: TRBV19
J: TRBJ1-5
size: .
D: .
CDR3: CASSIGFKSNQPQHF
DNA: TGTGCCAGTAGTATAGGGTTCAAGAGTAATCAGCCCCAGCATTTT

V: TRBV21-1
J: TRBJ2-7
size: .
D: .
CDR3: CASSKFEDRVYEQYF
DNA: TGTGCCAGCAGCAAATTTGAGGACAGGGTTTACGAGCAGTACTTC

V: TRBV7-2
J: TRBJ1-1
size: few
D: .
CDR3: CASSPWTVAGTEAFF
DNA: TGTGCCAGCAGCCCGTGGACAGTGGCGGGCACTGAAGCTTTCTTT

V: TRBV5-1
J: TRBJ2-6
size: .
D: TRBD1
CDR3: CASSYGQGSSGANVLTF
DNA: TGCGCCAGCAGCTATGGACAGGGAAGCTCTGGGGCCAACGTCCTGACTTTC

V: TRBV19
J: TRBJ2-5
size: .
D: .
CDR3: CASTPNLPGETQYF
DNA: TGTGCCAGTACCCCTAATCTCCCAGGGGAGACCCAGTACTTC

V: TRBV27
J: TRBJ1-1
size: .
D: .
CDR3: CASSLFATGVNTEAFF
DNA: TGTGCCAGCAGTTTATTCGCGACAGGCGTGAACACTGAAGCTTTCTTT

V: TRBV7-2
J: TRBJ2-1
size: .
D: TRBD2
CDR3: CASRPLRKRESYNEQFF
DNA: TGTGCCAGCAGACCTCTTAGGAAGCGGGAATCCTACAATGAGCAGTTCTTC

V: TRBV7-9
J: TRBJ2-5
size: .
D: TRBD2
CDR3: CASSLARTSGGGETQYF
DNA: TGTGCCAGCAGCTTAGCCAGGACTAGCGGCGGGGGAGAGACCCAGTACTTC

V: TRBV7-2
J: TRBJ1-5
size: .
D: TRBD1
CDR3: CASSPGGRNQPQHF
DNA: TGTGCCAGCAGTCCAGGGGGCCGCAATCAGCCCCAGCATTTT

V: TRBV5-4
J: TRBJ2-7
size: .
D: .
CDR3: CASSATGTSYEQYF
DNA: TGTGCCAGCAGCGCGACAGGGACTTCCTACGAGCAGTACTTC

V: TRBV30
J: TRBJ1-5
size: few
D: .
CDR3: CAFGLDDQPQHF
DNA: TGTGCCTTTGGACTAGACGATCAGCCCCAGCATTTT

V: TRBV27
J: TRBJ1-5
size: .
D: .
CDR3: CASSPVQEAGDQPQHF
DNA: TGTGCCAGCAGTCCCGTTCAGGAGGCCGGGGATCAGCCCCAGCATTTT

V: TRBV19
J: TRBJ1-4
size: .
D: .
CDR3: CASIPRGPDGKLFF
DNA: TGTGCCAGTATCCCCAGGGGCCCTGACGGAAAACTGTTTTTT

V: TRBV2
J: TRBJ2-7
size: once
D: .
CDR3: CASRVRGQAYEQYF
DNA: TGTGCCAGCAGAGTTCGAGGGCAGGCGTACGAGCAGTACTTC

V: TRBV30
J: TRBJ2-1
size: .
D: .
CDR3: CAWSSTSRSSYNEQFF
DNA: TGTGCCTGGAGTTCAACTAGCCGAAGCTCCTACAATGAGCAGTTCTTC

V: TRBV4-2
J: TRBJ2-7
size: few
D: TRBD2
CDR3: CASSTPGLAGQYEQYF
DNA: TGTGCCAGCAGCACCCCGGGACTAGCGGGACAATACGAGCAGTACTTC

V: TRBV19
J: TRBJ2-1
size: .
D: .
CDR3: CASSIVSTGSNEQFF
DNA: TGTGCCAGTAGTATAGTTAGCACAGGGAGCAATGAGCAGTTCTTC

V: TRBV30
J: TRBJ1-2
size: .
D: .
CDR3: CAWTYGNLANYGYTF
DNA: TGTGCCTGGACCTACGGGAACCTAGCTAACTATGGCTACACCTTC